This record concerns one T cell receptor (beta chain) sequence. This entry comes from a study of CD8 T cells in Susac syndrome. CD8+ and CD4+ T cells from blood underwent TCR beta sequencing. The RNA, about 0.45 to 1 ug, was put through reverse transcription using random hexamers. An immunoSEQ multiplex PCR generated amplified TCR beta CDR3 products spanning 54 Vbeta and 13 Jbeta. MiXCR, applied by TCRdb to the immunoSEQ multiplex PCR reads, yields one record per CDR3 protein. The sample gives more than 150,000 distinct CDR3 sequences, just under 97% of which show up once; 0.13% to 0.15% is in the top ten. This CDR3 region has 14 residues. The V gene's germline CDR1 is SNHLY and CDR2 FYNNEI. V gave up 6 bases and J gave up 2 bases, with 13 bases separating them.

The V call is TRBV2, the J call TRBJ2-5; a possible D gene is TRBD1 (5 bases). The receptor's source is a human donor with multiple sclerosis. The sample comprised CD8+ T cells from PBMCs. Written as DNA, the CDR3 is TGTGCCAGCAGCAACCTTCCAGGGCAAGAGACCCAGTACTTC. Encoded protein: CASSNLPGQETQYF. Supplemented by reference TRBV2 and TRBJ2-5, the full variable domain reads EPEVTQTPSHQVTQMGQEVILRCVPISNHLYFYWYRQILGQKVEFLVSFYNNEISEKSEIFDDQFSVERPDGSNFTLKIRSTKLEDSAMYFCASSNLPGQETQYFGPGTRLLVL.